A single sample gave rise to the 12 T cell receptor beta chains below, sequenced in a study of T-cell memory formation after mild COVID-19. MiXCR, applied by TCRdb to the 5' RACE reads, yields one record per CDR3 protein. The sample lists around 340,000 distinct CDR3 sequences, around 21% occurring once. The sequenced sample consisted of PBMCs or a T cell subset sorted from them (not recorded which). The receptor set was obtained from an adult woman who had mild COVID-19 (a few samples of this study predate the infection). Cell type and time point are not known.

This rearrangement joins TRBV5-8 to TRBJ2-1; tentatively, D is TRBD1 (6 bases). The germline V gene has CDR1 SGHTS and CDR2 YDEGEE. This CDR3 is built from 16 residues. V was clipped by 4 bases and J by 0 bases, with 14 bases between them. The CDR3 sequence: CASSATGKTSYNEQFF. CDR3 DNA sequence: TGTGCCAGCAGCGCTACAGGGAAGACCTCCTACAATGAGCAGTTCTTC.

The J gene is TRBJ2-3, the V gene TRBV4-3; TRBD2 aligns across 10 bases. This CDR3 is 15 amino acids long. Germline V CDR1 and CDR2: LGHNA, YSLEER. With V trimmed by 2 bases and J by 4 bases, 3 bases remained unmatched. The CDR3 DNA follows: TGCGCCAGCAGCCAAAACGGACTAGCGGCAGATACGCAGTATTTT. Protein: CASSQNGLAADTQYF.

The sample holds a few counts of this clonotype. J is TRBJ1-6 and V is TRBV4-3; TRBD1 matches 7 bases. The junction had 7 bases not matched to a gene; V was cut back by 4 bases and J by 10 bases. CDR3 length: 14 amino acids. In germline, CDR1 is LGHNA, CDR2 YSLEER. This chain's CDR3 is CASSPQQGNSPLHF. CDR3 coding DNA: TGCGCCAGCAGCCCTCAACAGGGGAACTCACCCCTCCACTTT.

This clonotype was detected a few times. The chain uses TRBV7-3 and TRBJ1-1; tentative D call: TRBD1 (6 bases). The CDR3 length is 16 residues. Trimming pared 3 bases from V and 4 bases from J, leaving 18 bases between. From germline, CDR1 is SGHTA and CDR2 FQGTGA. CDR3 sequence (DNA): TGTGCCAGCAGCTTTACAGGAGGGGGAGGCGGCACTGAAGCTTTCTTT. Its protein is CASSFTGGGGGTEAFF. The full variable domain, with the rest looked up from reference TRBV7-3 and TRBJ1-1, is GAGVSQTPSNKVTEKGKYVELRCDPISGHTALYWYRQSLGQGPEFLIYFQGTGAADDSGLPNDRFFAVRPEGSVSTLKIQRTERGDSAVYLCASSFTGGGGGTEAFFGQGTRLTVV.

This clonotype was seen a handful of times. Being one base from a much bigger clone, this may be a read error. The V gene is TRBV7-9, the J gene TRBJ2-1; D is unresolved. Germline V gene data show CDR1 as SEHNR and CDR2 as FQNEAQ (reference sequence). Trimming left V 2 bases short and J 6 bases short, with 2 bases between. The CDR3 spans 11 residues. The CDR3 sequence is CASSLFNEQFF. The CDR3, as DNA: TGTGCCAGCAGCTTATTCAATGAGCAGTTCTTC.

The chain uses TRBV4-1 and TRBJ2-1; D perhaps matches TRBD2 (6 bases). CDR1 is MGHRA and CDR2 is YSYEKL in the germline V gene. CDR3 size: 17 residues. V lost 0 bases, J lost 2 bases, and 14 bases lay in between. The CDR3 nucleotides are TGCGCCAGCAGCCAAGACAGGGACTTCTCCCCCTACAATGAGCAGTTCTTC. This codes for CASSQDRDFSPYNEQFF.

The chain has TRBV7-8 and TRBJ2-7; 8 bases line up with TRBD2. The CDR3 is 15 residues long. Unmatched junction bases numbered 6, after V lost 5 bases and J lost 0 bases. The germline gives CDR1 SGHVS, CDR2 FQNEAQ. The CDR3 here is CASSTDGTSSYEQYF. Here the CDR3 DNA reads TGTGCCAGCAGCACGGACGGGACTAGCTCCTACGAGCAGTACTTC.

The gene calls are TRBV12-3 or TRBV12-4 and TRBJ1-1, with TRBD1 identical over 10 bases. This CDR3 region has 17 residues. Losses at the gene ends were 5 bases for V and 5 bases for J; bases not matched to a gene: 14. The CDR3 is CASSITGTGVGRTEAFF. The DNA of the CDR3 is TGTGCCAGCAGTATAACCGGGACAGGGGTCGGGCGTACTGAAGCTTTCTTT.

This clonotype was detected a few times. The genes are TRBV7-9 and TRBJ2-3, with D perhaps matching TRBD1 or TRBD2 (6 bases each). The CDR3 extends over 15 amino acids. V lost 4 bases and J 5 bases, leaving 16 bases between the germline ends. Germline V CDR1 and CDR2: SEHNR, FQNEAQ (reference sequence). Here the CDR3 reads CASSWVSGAGDTQYF. CDR3 bases: TGTGCCAGCAGCTGGGTATCGGGGGCCGGAGATACGCAGTATTTT.

This CDR3 reads CASSYLEGGQYF. The CDR3 region has the DNA TGTGCCAGCAGCTATCTGGAGGGAGGGCAGTACTTC. The chain carries TRBV5-5 and TRBJ2-7, with D possibly being TRBD2 (6 bases). There are 12 residues in the CDR3. V lost 3 bases to trimming and J lost 9 bases, with 13 bases between them. Looked up from germline, CDR1 is SGHKS and CDR2 is YYEKEE (reference sequence).

This clonotype was counted between two and nine times. The V and J genes are TRBV7-8 and TRBJ2-6; no firm D call. Germline V gene sequence: CDR1 SGHVS, CDR2 FQNEAQ. This CDR3 has 14 residues. Trimming stripped 5 bases from V and 0 bases from J, with 5 bases between. In DNA form, the CDR3 reads TGTGCCAGCAGCCCTATCTCTGGGGCCAACGTCCTGACTTTC. Encoded protein: CASSPISGANVLTF.

CDR3 loop: CASSLSSRDWTYYEQYF. The CDR3 DNA reads as TGTGCCAGCAGCTTATCGAGCCGGGACTGGACCTACTACGAGCAGTACTTC. The chain joins TRBV7-3 to TRBJ2-7, with D possibly being TRBD2 (6 bases). The V and J ends lost 2 bases and 3 bases respectively, with 20 bases between them. Looked up from germline, CDR1 is SGHTA and CDR2 is FQGTGA. There are 17 residues in the CDR3.